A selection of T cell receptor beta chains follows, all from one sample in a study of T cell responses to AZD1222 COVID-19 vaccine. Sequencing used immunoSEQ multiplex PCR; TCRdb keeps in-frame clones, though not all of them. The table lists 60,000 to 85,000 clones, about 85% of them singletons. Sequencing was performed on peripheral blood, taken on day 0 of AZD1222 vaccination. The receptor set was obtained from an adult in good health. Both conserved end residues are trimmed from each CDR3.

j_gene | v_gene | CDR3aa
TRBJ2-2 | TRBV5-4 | ASSSPANTGELF
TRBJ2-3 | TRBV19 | ASSSIPDTQY
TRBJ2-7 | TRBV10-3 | AILNQGSNEQY
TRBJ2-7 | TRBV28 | ASSFFNLRSVTGKNEQY
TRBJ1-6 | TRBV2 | ASSIRKGGGSPLH
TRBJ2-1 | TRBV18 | ASSPGSNEQF
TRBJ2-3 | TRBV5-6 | ASSSLLAGGDTQY
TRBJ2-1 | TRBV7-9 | ASRAGASYNEQF
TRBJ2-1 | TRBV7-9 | ASSLVPLNEQF
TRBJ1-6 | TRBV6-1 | ASSEQGNSPLH
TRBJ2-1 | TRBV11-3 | ASSVSGLATGEQF
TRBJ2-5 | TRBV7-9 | ASNDWEGGETQY
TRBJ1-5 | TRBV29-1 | SVLTGPSAPQH
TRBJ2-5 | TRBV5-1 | APRISALQETQY
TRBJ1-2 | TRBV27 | ASSPMDRAGGYGYT
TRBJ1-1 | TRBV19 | ASSIGRSEAF
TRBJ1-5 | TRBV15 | ATSRDRGNQPQH
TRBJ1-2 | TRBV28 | ASSLPGGGRYT
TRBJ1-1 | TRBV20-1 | SASRPNTEAF
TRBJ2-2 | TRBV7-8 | ASSLPGAYAGELF
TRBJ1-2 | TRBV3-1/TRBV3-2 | ASSPSDGYYGYT
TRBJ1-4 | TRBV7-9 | ASSLGNEKLF
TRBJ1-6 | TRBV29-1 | SVVLAGTTSPLH
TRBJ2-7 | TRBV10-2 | AKSPDRNYEQY
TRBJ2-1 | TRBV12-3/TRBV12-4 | ASSRTSPSTQF
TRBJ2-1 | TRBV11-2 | ASSFLDGYNEQF
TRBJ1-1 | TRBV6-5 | ASRSTGGTEAF
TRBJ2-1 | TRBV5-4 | ASSYLAGVGYNEQF
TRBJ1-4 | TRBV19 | ASRLTGTENEKLF
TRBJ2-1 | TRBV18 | ASSPPTSFNEQF
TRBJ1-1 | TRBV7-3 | ASSYDRGNTEAF
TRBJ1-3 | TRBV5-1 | ASSLGGLVSGNTIY
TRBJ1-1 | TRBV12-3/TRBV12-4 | ASSPRANTEAF
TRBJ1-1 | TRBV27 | ASRPGGRETEAF
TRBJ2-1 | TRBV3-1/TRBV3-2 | ASSQDQSGRADPTAFEQF
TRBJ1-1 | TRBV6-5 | ASSYWSDTEAF
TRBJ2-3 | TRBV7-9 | ASSLFGLARREDTQY
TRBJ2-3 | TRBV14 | ASSQDLTDTQY
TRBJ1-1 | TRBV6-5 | ASGSGYSGEAF
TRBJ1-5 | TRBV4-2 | ASSHGQGSSNQPQH
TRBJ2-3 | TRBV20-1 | SASGRTSGDLTDTQY
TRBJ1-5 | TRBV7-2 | ASSLFSNQPQH
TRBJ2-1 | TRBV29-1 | SVDPRRGREQF
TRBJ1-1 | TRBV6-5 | ASSKQLTEAF
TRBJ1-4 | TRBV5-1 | ASSPPASGEREKLF
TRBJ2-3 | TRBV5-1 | ASSFRVTDTQY
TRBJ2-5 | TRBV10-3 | AISESVARPGETQY
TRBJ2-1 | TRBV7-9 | ASSLREGSSYNEQF
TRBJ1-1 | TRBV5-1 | ASSGVLNTEAF
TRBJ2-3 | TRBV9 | ASSVEVPDTQY
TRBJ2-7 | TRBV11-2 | ASSPVGRTSGTPYEQY
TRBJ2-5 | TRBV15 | ATSREVGETQY
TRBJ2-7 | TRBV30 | AWSMTGVYEQY
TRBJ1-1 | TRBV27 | ASSPSSWARNTEAF
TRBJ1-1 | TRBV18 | ASIQTRGQQNTEAF
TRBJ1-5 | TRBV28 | ASRGANQPQH
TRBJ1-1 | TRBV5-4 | ASSLGDPVEAF
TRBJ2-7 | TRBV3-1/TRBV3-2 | ASSQDSGLPYEQY
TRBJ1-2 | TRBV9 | ASSVFQGSNYGYT
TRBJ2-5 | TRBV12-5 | ASGHSLRETQY